The 25 T cell receptor beta chains below were found in one sample sequenced in a study of radiation and T cells in renal cell carcinoma. Generated by immunoSEQ multiplex PCR, the TCRdb table keeps only in-frame clones and is missing some. This sample has around 140,000 clones, with 86% found just once. Indicated time point: blood 4 weeks post-SBRT, at nephrectomy. Specified treatment: 15 Gy SBRT to primary tumor, nephrectomy 4 weeks later. The material was blood, obtained from a patient whose treatment included radiotherapy and nephrectomy. Receptors originate from a woman between 50 and 59 years old with renal cell carcinoma.

V usage is TRBV4-3 and J usage is TRBJ1-1; perhaps TRBD1 as D (5 bases). The CDR3 extends over 14 amino acids. Germline V lookup: CDR1 LGHNA, CDR2 YSLEER. Trimming removed 0 bases from V and 5 bases from J, with 10 bases in between. Here the CDR3 reads CASSQDRAGTEAFF. The CDR3 coding sequence is TGCGCCAGCAGCCAAGATCGAGCAGGGACTGAAGCTTTCTTT.

The V call is TRBV15, the J call TRBJ1-2; D gene unclear. The CDR3 covers 15 residues. Germline V gene sequence: CDR1 LNHNV, CDR2 YYDKDF (reference sequence). Trimming took 5 bases from V and 2 from J, leaving 15 bases between them. The CDR3 loop reads CATSVLFRSNYGYTF. As DNA, the CDR3 is TGTGCCACCAGCGTCCTTTTTCGGTCCAACTATGGCTACACCTTC. Full variable domain (rest looked up from reference TRBV15 and TRBJ1-2): DAMVIQNPRYQVTQFGKPVTLSCSQTLNHNVMYWYQQKSSQAPKLLFHYYDKDFNNEADTPDNFQSRRPNTSFCFLDIRSPGLGDTAMYLCATSVLFRSNYGYTFGSGTRLTVV.

The chain joins TRBV5-4 to TRBJ1-1; D unresolved. Between the trimmed V and J ends, which lost 1 base and 1 base, there was a span of 11 bases. In germline, CDR1 is SGHNT, CDR2 YYREEE (reference sequence). The CDR3 totals 15 residues. CDR3 nucleotide sequence: TGTGCCAGCAGCTTGCTTTTCGGAGCGAACACTGAAGCTTTCTTT. Residues: CASSLLFGANTEAFF.

The V gene is TRBV28, the J gene TRBJ2-3; D might be TRBD2 (5 bases). With 3 bases removed from V and 3 bases from J, the gap between germline ends came to 10 bases. The CDR3 loop spans 14 amino acids. Germline lookup yields CDR1 MDHEN and CDR2 SYDVKM. Here the CDR3 reads CASSFPGWTDTQYF. The CDR3 region has the DNA TGTGCCAGCAGTTTCCCGGGATGGACAGATACGCAGTATTTT.

The chain recombines TRBV9 with TRBJ2-1; TRBD2 agrees at 15 bases. The germline V gene has CDR1 SGDLS and CDR2 YYNGEE. The CDR3 has 18 amino acids. The V and J ends lost 0 bases and 8 bases, in that order; junction bases with no gene match: 9. CDR3 sequence: CASSVDLGTSGRYHEQFF. In DNA form, the CDR3 reads TGTGCCAGCAGCGTAGACCTTGGGACTAGCGGGAGGTACCATGAGCAGTTCTTC.

In its sample, this clone was seen a few times. The chain couples TRBV7-2 to TRBJ2-7, with D hard to call. The germline CDR1 and CDR2 sequences are SGHTA and FQGNSA. This CDR3 is built from 14 residues. The germline V and J ends were trimmed by 8 bases and 5 bases, with 19 bases remaining between them. CDR3 sequence: CASRALVVPDEQYF. The CDR3 DNA is TGTGCCAGCCGAGCCTTGGTAGTTCCCGACGAGCAGTACTTC.

This clone was found once. The V call is TRBV7-6, the J call TRBJ1-5; D unresolved. Trimming cost V 5 bases and J 7 bases, with 12 bases left between them. The CDR3 runs to 13 residues. Germline CDR1 and CDR2: SGHVS and FNYEAQ. The CDR3 DNA reads as TGTGCCAGCAGCCTCCCTAATCTGCAGCCCCAGCATTTT. Translation: CASSLPNLQPQHF.

The V and J genes are TRBV2 and TRBJ2-4; 8 bases line up with TRBD2. CDR1 and CDR2 (germline): SNHLY, FYNNEI. The CDR3 is 16 amino acids. Trimming took 7 bases from V and 1 from J; bases not matched to a gene: 9. The CDR3 loop is CASNQRGGLAKNIQYF. The CDR3 DNA is TGTGCCAGCAACCAACGGGGGGGCCTTGCCAAAAACATTCAGTACTTC.

The genes are TRBV2 and TRBJ2-7; the D is unclear. Trimming left V 2 bases short and J 2 bases short, with 10 bases between. The CDR3 totals 14 residues. CDR1 and CDR2 (germline): SNHLY, FYNNEI. CDR3: CASSELVGPYEQYF. In DNA form, the CDR3 reads TGTGCCAGCAGTGAATTGGTCGGCCCCTACGAGCAGTACTTC.

The chain has TRBV6-5 and TRBJ1-2; D gene uncertain. In germline, CDR1 is MNHEY, CDR2 SVGAGI. Trimming took off 6 bases at V and 8 bases at J, with 16 bases between the two ends. This CDR3 has 13 residues. In nucleotides, the CDR3 is TGTGCCAGCAGAAATCCTAACTCCCGGGGCTACACCTTC. Protein sequence: CASRNPNSRGYTF.

The V gene is TRBV4-1, the J gene TRBJ2-5; D gene unclear. Deletions cut 4 bases from V and 1 base from J, with 7 bases between. Germline loops: CDR1 MGHRA, CDR2 YSYEKL. CDR3 length: 13 amino acids. CDR3 residues: CASSPGPQETQYF. CDR3 nucleotides: TGCGCCAGCAGCCCCGGACCCCAAGAGACCCAGTACTTC.

The chain is built from TRBV30 and TRBJ1-2; no firm D call. Trimming removed 0 bases at V and 8 bases at J, with 13 bases between. Per the germline V gene, CDR1 is GTSNPN and CDR2 is SVGIG (reference sequence). This CDR3 has 13 residues. The CDR3 DNA sequence: TGTGCCTGGAGTGTTAAGGGCGGAGGGGGCTACACCTTC. Protein: CAWSVKGGGGYTF.

V and J are TRBV27 and TRBJ2-1, with TRBD2 matching 10 bases. This CDR3 is built from 17 residues. The germline CDR1 and CDR2 sequences are MNHEY and SMNVEV (reference sequence). V lost 6 bases to trimming and J lost 2 bases; unmatched junction nucleotides: 10. The CDR3 nucleotides read TGTGCCAGCAGCCTTAGGAGGACTAGCGGACCCTACAATGAGCAGTTCTTC. The encoded protein is CASSLRRTSGPYNEQFF.

V usage is TRBV30 and J usage is TRBJ2-1; TRBD1 matches at 8 bases. The CDR3 extends over 13 amino acids. V lost 5 bases to trimming and J lost 9 bases; unmatched junction nucleotides: 9. CDR1 and CDR2 (germline): GTSNPN, SVGIG (reference sequence). CDR3: CAWQQGAGSEQFF. In DNA form, the CDR3 reads TGTGCCTGGCAGCAGGGGGCGGGGAGTGAGCAGTTCTTC.

The gene calls are TRBV19 and TRBJ2-7, with TRBD2 matching over 10 bases. There are 14 residues in the CDR3. The trim removed 5 bases at V and 0 bases at J, leaving 1 base unmatched. The germline gives CDR1 LNHDA, CDR2 SQIVND (reference sequence). CDR3 sequence: CASSLAGASYEQYF. Written as DNA, the CDR3 is TGTGCCAGTAGTCTAGCGGGGGCCTCCTACGAGCAGTACTTC.

V usage is TRBV5-1 and J usage is TRBJ2-5, with D unclear. The CDR3 runs 13 residues. Germline V gives CDR1 SGHRS, CDR2 YFSETQ. V lost 0 bases to trimming and J lost 4 bases, with 7 bases between them. The CDR3 DNA is TGCGCCAGCAGCTTGGCCTTAGGAGAGACCCAGTACTTC. It yields the protein CASSLALGETQYF.

About this clone itself: The sample contains more than one DNA sequence encoding this CDR3. V gene TRBV6-5 combines with J gene TRBJ2-7; no firm D call. The CDR3 contains 13 residues. V gave up 0 bases and J gave up 1 base, with 4 bases separating them. CDR1 is MNHEY, CDR2 SVGAGI, per germline. CDR3 residues: CASSYSRSYEQYF. For the CDR3, the DNA is TGTGCCAGCAGTTACTCGCGGTCCTACGAGCAGTACTTC.

The rearrangement uses TRBV6-1 and TRBJ2-7; the match to TRBD2 covers 12 bases. The junction had 4 bases not matched to a gene; V was cut back by 7 bases and J by 6 bases. This CDR3 region has 13 residues. Germline loops: CDR1 MNHNS, CDR2 SASEGT. CDR3 nucleotide sequence: TGTGCCAGCACTAGCGGGAGGGCGGGCGAGCAGTACTTC. Translating it yields CASTSGRAGEQYF.

CDR3 nucleotide sequence: TGTGCCAGCAGTGAATACTACAACTCCTACGAGCAGTACTTC. This codes for CASSEYYNSYEQYF. The genes are TRBV2 and TRBJ2-7; D unresolved. This CDR3 region has 14 residues. Germline lookup yields CDR1 SNHLY and CDR2 FYNNEI. V lost 2 bases, J lost 0 bases, and 8 bases lay in between.

This chain joins TRBV2 and TRBJ1-2; D call uncertain. The V end lost 4 bases, the J end lost 2 bases, and 8 bases lay between the germline ends. This CDR3 comprises 13 residues. CDR1 is SNHLY, CDR2 FYNNEI, per germline. CDR3 sequence reads: CASSGQDNYGYTF. For the CDR3, the DNA is TGTGCCAGCAGTGGTCAGGACAACTATGGCTACACCTTC.

The rearrangement links TRBV21-1 to TRBJ2-1; the D call in the table, TRBD2, was not verified against the DNA. TRBV21-1 corresponds to a pseudogene. The CDR3 totals 17 residues. In DNA form, the CDR3 reads TGTGCCAGCAGCTCCCAAGGGGTTAGCGGGAGGATCAATGAGCAGTTCTTC. Translated, it gives CASSSQGVSGRINEQFF.

The chain employs TRBV7-9 and TRBJ1-5; perhaps TRBD1 as D (5 bases). Between the trimmed V and J ends, which lost 3 bases and 2 bases, there was a span of 8 bases. This CDR3 has 14 residues. The germline gives CDR1 SEHNR, CDR2 FQNEAQ (reference sequence). In DNA form, the CDR3 reads TGTGCCAGCAGCTTCGGCAGGGGCAATCAGCCCCAGCATTTT. Its translation is CASSFGRGNQPQHF.

This chain links TRBV6-6 with TRBJ1-3, with 7 bases fitting TRBD1. CDR1 and CDR2 (germline): MNHNY, SVGAGI (reference sequence). This CDR3 region has 14 residues. Unmatched junction bases numbered 8, after V lost 6 bases and J lost 6 bases. The CDR3 DNA reads as TGTGCCAGCAGGGGGGGGACAGAACCAAACACCATATATTTT. Translated: CASRGGTEPNTIYF.

V gene TRBV20-1 combines with J gene TRBJ1-2, with unresolved D. Per germline, CDR1 DFQATT and CDR2 SNEGSKA (reference sequence). There are 11 residues in the CDR3. Deletions cut 7 bases from V and 2 bases from J, with 8 bases between. The CDR3 DNA reads as TGCAGTGTCATTTCCAACTATGGCTACACCTTC. Amino acids: CSVISNYGYTF.

J is TRBJ2-7 and V is TRBV7-2; tentative D call: TRBD2 (5 bases). The V gene lost 2 bases and the J gene lost 0 bases, with 8 bases spanning the gap. Germline V gene lookup returns CDR1 SGHTA and CDR2 FQGNSA. CDR3 length equals 14 residues. CDR3 protein: CASSLSGISYEQYF. DNA of the CDR3: TGTGCCAGCAGCTTATCGGGGATCTCCTACGAGCAGTACTTC.